These T cell receptor beta chains were read from a single sample in a study of blood T cell repertoires in COVID-19. Some clones are missing from TCRdb's copy, which holds only in-frame ones; the method was immunoSEQ multiplex PCR. The table includes some 160,000 clones, 83% detected once. The sample was peripheral blood. The receptors were gathered from a woman between 65 and 79 years old who had recovered from COVID-19. Each CDR3 is given with its conserved first and last residue. Each record gives: V gene, D gene, clone size, J gene, CDR3 protein, CDR3 DNA. The D gene is left open where the match is weak. A clone size is listed for some rows: how often the clone was seen (once, few, many), or a class if it is expanded.

V: TRBV7-7; D: TRBD1; size: once; J: TRBJ2-1; CDR3: CASSPGQAYNEQFF; DNA: TGTGCCAGCAGCCCAGGACAGGCCTACAATGAGCAGTTCTTC
V: TRBV3-1/TRBV3-2; D: NA; size: NA; J: TRBJ2-6; CDR3: CASSRTDSGANVLTF; DNA: TGTGCCAGCAGCCGTACAGACTCTGGGGCCAACGTCCTGACTTTC
V: TRBV18; D: NA; size: NA; J: TRBJ1-4; CDR3: CASSPAGANEKLFF; DNA: TGTGCCAGCTCCCCCGCGGGGGCTAATGAAAAACTGTTTTTT
V: TRBV6-2/TRBV6-3; D: TRBD1; size: NA; J: TRBJ1-4; CDR3: CASSTRGREKLFF; DNA: TGTGCCAGCAGTACCAGGGGGCGAGAAAAACTGTTTTTT
V: TRBV19; D: TRBD1; size: NA; J: TRBJ1-1; CDR3: CASSIRTGGTEAFF; DNA: TGTGCCAGTAGTATTAGGACAGGGGGAACTGAAGCTTTCTTT
V: TRBV7-9; D: TRBD1; size: NA; J: TRBJ1-1; CDR3: CASSLDRAEEAFF; DNA: TGTGCCAGCAGCTTGGACAGGGCGGAAGAAGCTTTCTTT
V: TRBV10-3; D: NA; size: few; J: TRBJ2-1; CDR3: CAISESRTLNEQFF; DNA: TGTGCCATCAGTGAGTCCAGGACTCTCAATGAGCAGTTCTTC
V: TRBV27; D: NA; size: once; J: TRBJ2-6; CDR3: CASSFSPGSSGANVLTF; DNA: TGTGCCAGCAGTTTTTCTCCGGGTAGCTCTGGGGCCAACGTCCTGACTTTC
V: TRBV18; D: TRBD2; size: NA; J: TRBJ2-1; CDR3: CASSPLGGRDNEQFF; DNA: TGTGCCAGCTCACCCCTGGGCGGGAGGGACAATGAGCAGTTCTTC
V: TRBV6-5; D: NA; size: NA; J: TRBJ1-5; CDR3: CASSYWGGDQPQHF; DNA: TGTGCCAGCAGTTATTGGGGGGGCGATCAGCCCCAGCATTTT
V: TRBV2; D: NA; size: NA; J: TRBJ2-6; CDR3: CASTRAGGAGANVLTF; DNA: TGTGCCAGCACCCGGGCCGGCGGGGCTGGGGCCAACGTCCTGACTTTC
V: TRBV14; D: NA; size: NA; J: TRBJ2-5; CDR3: CASSHQKETQYF; DNA: TGTGCCAGCAGCCACCAGAAAGAGACCCAGTACTTC
V: TRBV7-2; D: TRBD2; size: NA; J: TRBJ2-5; CDR3: CASSPRLARETQYF; DNA: TGTGCCAGCAGCCCGAGACTAGCCCGGGAGACCCAGTACTTC
V: TRBV18; D: NA; size: NA; J: TRBJ2-1; CDR3: CASFRRDSYNEQFF; DNA: TGTGCCAGCTTCCGCCGAGACTCCTACAATGAGCAGTTCTTC
V: TRBV5-1; D: TRBD1; size: NA; J: TRBJ1-1; CDR3: CASSTTGWGNTEAFF; DNA: TGCGCCAGCAGCACGACAGGGTGGGGGAACACTGAAGCTTTCTTT
V: TRBV27; D: NA; size: NA; J: TRBJ1-1; CDR3: CASGPGGTEAFF; DNA: TGTGCCAGCGGGCCGGGGGGCACTGAAGCTTTCTTT
V: TRBV3-1/TRBV3-2; D: TRBD2; size: few; J: TRBJ2-5; CDR3: CASSPTSGGAGETQYF; DNA: TGTGCCAGCAGCCCGACTAGCGGGGGGGCCGGGGAGACCCAGTACTTC
V: TRBV4-1; D: NA; size: NA; J: TRBJ2-7; CDR3: CASSQEEGIFYEQYF; DNA: TGCGCCAGCAGCCAAGAGGAGGGCATATTTTACGAGCAGTACTTC
V: TRBV6-5; D: NA; size: NA; J: TRBJ1-1; CDR3: CASSWGRGNTEAFF; DNA: TGTGCCAGCAGTTGGGGCAGGGGGAACACTGAAGCTTTCTTT
V: TRBV2; D: NA; size: once; J: TRBJ1-1; CDR3: CASSDPTGNTEAFF; DNA: TGTGCCAGCAGCGACCCGACAGGGAACACTGAAGCTTTCTTT
V: TRBV11-3; D: NA; size: NA; J: TRBJ1-6; CDR3: CASSLGQVGNSPLHF; DNA: TGTGCCAGCAGCTTGGGGCAGGTGGGTAATTCACCCCTCCACTTT
V: TRBV29-1; D: NA; size: NA; J: TRBJ1-2; CDR3: CSVDAGVGYTF; DNA: TGCAGCGTTGATGCAGGGGTTGGCTACACCTTC
V: TRBV7-3; D: NA; size: once; J: TRBJ2-5; CDR3: CASSLTGGEETQYF; DNA: TGTGCCAGCAGCTTAACCGGGGGAGAAGAGACCCAGTACTTC